The clone carrying this TCR beta chain has ten or more counts. Amplified regions were TCR beta CDR3 sequences from RNA transcripts. During a first-round RT-PCR of the TCR CDR3, the HTBI primer set was used. Each CDR3 protein gets one entry after TCRdb re-called the multiplex PCR reads with MiXCR. The data hold 500,000 to 650,000 distinct CDR3 sequences, with roughly 18% observed a single time. Germline-derived CDR1 and CDR2 are SQVTM and ANQGSEA. Trimming removed 4 bases from V and 0 bases from J, with 6 bases in between. The CDR3 consists of 12 residues. These data originate in a study of T cells in Graves' hyperthyroidism and ophthalmopathy.

The J gene is TRBJ1-1, the V gene TRBV29-1; D uncertain. This clonotype was sampled from a woman aged 18-30 years with Graves' ophthalmopathy. Sequencing used blood. The CDR3, as DNA: TGCAGCGTTGTCCTGATGAACACTGAAGCTTTCTTT. It codes for CSVVLMNTEAFF. Complete variable domain (other parts from reference TRBV29-1 and TRBJ1-1): SAVISQKPSRDICQRGTSLTIQCQVDSQVTMMFWYRQQPGQSLTLIATANQGSEATYESGFVIDKFPISRPNLTFSTLTVSNMSPEDSSIYLCSVVLMNTEAFFGQGTRLTVV.